The text below deals with one T cell receptor (beta chain). Antigen: not known. The entry originates in a study of T-cell reconstitution after alpha-beta-depleted transplantation in children. Findings and caveats of the study: Recipient T cells and thymic progenitors that survived gave rise to the high TCRbeta diversity observed at day 60 in some patients. Approximately two months post-transplant, alpha-beta T cells reportedly originated from several hundred expanded graft clones. Among T cells one year after transplant, newly produced cells accounted for most counts and diversity.

Preparation of the TCRbeta library involved a method that used unique molecular identifiers. MiXCR, applied by TCRdb to the PCR reads, yields one record per CDR3 protein. This sample carries some 200,000 distinct CDR3 sequences, around 8.4% of them seen once, and the ten largest clones take 35% to 40%. CDR1 and CDR2 from the germline V gene are MNHNS and SASEGT. This CDR3 comprises 18 residues. The germline V and J ends were trimmed by 7 bases and 5 bases, with 28 bases remaining between them. The sample consisted of PBMCs, mostly from graft donor cells, taken 360 days after TCRalphabeta/CD19-depleted stem cell transplant. This clonotype was obtained from a male patient aged 2 to 10 who had a stem cell transplant for acute myeloid leukemia, so the T cells may come from the graft donor. J is TRBJ2-3 and V is TRBV6-1; a weak D match, TRBD2 (5 bases). The chain's CDR3 is CASIVERFPTKVRDTQYF. The CDR3 nucleotides are TGTGCCAGCATCGTTGAGCGGTTCCCCACCAAGGTTCGAGATACGCAGTATTTT.